This TCR beta chain is drawn from a study of T cells in Graves' hyperthyroidism and ophthalmopathy. Study observations and caveats: Most clonotypes expanded in the thyroid (above 0.001) were also present in blood. For ophthalmopathy, model prediction preceded onset by a median about 6.2 months.

Amplification yielded TCR beta CDR3 regions, with RNA transcripts as the source. HTBI primers were employed in a first-round RT-PCR of the TCR CDR3. One entry per CDR3 protein results from TCRdb running MiXCR on the multiplex PCR reads. The data show around 300,000 distinct CDR3 sequences, with about 20% seen just once and 64% held by the top ten. On this clonotype: Its antigen is not identified.

The CDR3 extends over 15 amino acids. Trimming took 7 bases from V and 0 from J, leaving 16 bases between them. CDR1 and CDR2 (germline): LNHDA, SQIVND (reference sequence). Active moderate-to-severe ophthalmopathy, Clinical Activity Score at least 3, NOSPECS at least 4, under 3 months' duration. This chain links TRBV19 with TRBJ2-7, with D hard to call. Sequencing used blood. This TCR derives from a young man with Graves' ophthalmopathy. This chain's CDR3 is CASTPSVGPSYEQYF. The CDR3 nucleotides read TGTGCCAGTACCCCATCCGTAGGGCCCTCCTACGAGCAGTACTTC.